This T cell receptor (beta chain) derives from a study of cytomegalovirus exposure and HLA in healthy donors. Overall study findings and caveats: Cytomegalovirus association was assigned to over 150 TCR beta chains.

Germline assignment: CDR1 SGHRS and CDR2 YFSETQ. Between the trimmed V and J ends, which lost 3 bases and 3 bases, there was a span of 13 bases. CDR3 size: 15 residues. In the PCR, 60 Vbeta and 13 Jbeta primers were used. Data came from immunoSEQ multiplex PCR; TCRdb stores just in-frame clones and leaves some out. This sample's table reports over 120,000 clones. With regard to this clone: Antigen: not known.

The material sequenced was PBMCs. The sequence derives from a male donor in good health and CMV-seronegative. The chain is built from TRBV5-1 and TRBJ1-3, with D tentatively TRBD1 (5 bases). Here the CDR3 reads CASSSSKTDGNTIYF. The CDR3 bases are TGCGCCAGCAGCTCCTCTAAGACAGATGGAAACACCATATATTTT.